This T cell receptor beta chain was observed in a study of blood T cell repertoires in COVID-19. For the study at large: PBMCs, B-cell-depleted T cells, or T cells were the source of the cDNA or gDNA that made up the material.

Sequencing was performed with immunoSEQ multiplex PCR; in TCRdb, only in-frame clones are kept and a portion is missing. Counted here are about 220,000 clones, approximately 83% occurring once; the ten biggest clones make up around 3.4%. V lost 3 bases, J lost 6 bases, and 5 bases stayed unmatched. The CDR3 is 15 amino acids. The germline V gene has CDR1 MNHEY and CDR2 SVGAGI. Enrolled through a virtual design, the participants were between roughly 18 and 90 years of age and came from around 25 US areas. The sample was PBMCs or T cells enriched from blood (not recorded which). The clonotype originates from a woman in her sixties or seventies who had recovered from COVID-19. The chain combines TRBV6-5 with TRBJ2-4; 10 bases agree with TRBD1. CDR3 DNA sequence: TGTGCCAGCAGTTATTGGGGACAGGGGATAAACATTCAGTACTTC. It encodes CASSYWGQGINIQYF.